This T cell receptor (beta chain) emerged from a study of post-analysis software for immune sequencing data. The CDR3 extends over 15 amino acids. Trimming took off 5 bases at V and 5 bases at J, with 18 bases between the two ends. Regarding the study as a whole: With TRBV5-6, TRBV5-1 and TRBV20-1 included, about five TRBV segments were more frequent in patients than in controls.

cDNA libraries for TCR beta contained unique molecular identifiers. MiXCR, applied by TCRdb to the PCR reads, yields one record per CDR3 protein. The sample carries about 260,000 distinct CDR3 sequences, just over 35% recorded once. A word on this clonotype: The antigen is unknown.

The TCR was taken from a girl aged 5-17 years with multiple sclerosis. The V gene is TRBV12-3 or TRBV12-4, the J gene TRBJ2-5; D is possibly TRBD2 (7 bases). Sequenced sample: blood. CDR3 nucleotide sequence: TGTGCCAGCAGTCCGGGGGGCAGGGAGCAGGAGACCCAGTACTTC. It encodes CASSPGGREQETQYF.